A single sample is the source of the 8 T cell receptor beta chains below, sequenced in a study of identical twins. Each CDR3 protein is one row after TCRdb ran MiXCR on the 5' RACE reads. The table records about 890,000 distinct CDR3 sequences, about 12% of them present only once. This sample was shared with a second study, whose subject was yellow fever vaccine responses in identical twins.

Sequencing used PBMCs. The source of these receptors is a woman between 18 and 30 years old in good health.

This clonotype occurred once. The chain carries TRBV2 and TRBJ2-3; 9 bases fit TRBD2. Trimming at V came to 8 bases and at J to 0 bases, leaving 18 bases not matched to a gene. The germline V gene encodes CDR1 SNHLY and CDR2 FYNNEI. The CDR3 contains 19 residues. The CDR3 DNA sequence: TGTGCCAGCTGTTGGGCTAGCGGGGCTCTAATAACTAGCACAGATACGCAGTATTTT. This translates into CASCWASGALITSTDTQYF.

In this sample, this clonotype turned up many times. This chain joins TRBV7-9 and TRBJ2-1; no clear D. V was shortened by 7 bases and J by 9 bases, with 13 bases between the two germline ends. The length of the CDR3 is 12 residues. Germline CDR1 is SEHNR and CDR2 is FQNEAQ (reference sequence). The CDR3 nucleotides are TGTGCCAGCACCCCCCTGCTAGGTGAGCAGTTCTTC. Its translation is CASTPLLGEQFF.

Comments on this clonotype: At one of its ends the junction is not consistent with the germline gene, which may arise from a read error. The chain recombines TRBV7-9 with TRBJ2-5; 9 positions match TRBD2. Germline V gives CDR1 SEHNR, CDR2 FQNEAQ (reference sequence). CDR3 size: 14 residues. CDR3 in DNA: TGTGCCAGCATCTTAGTAGCGGGAGAAGAGACCCAGTACTTC. It translates to CASILVAGEETQYF. The full variable domain, completed using reference TRBV7-9 and TRBJ2-5, is DTGVSQNPRHKITKRGQNVTFRCDPISEHNRLYWYRQTLGQGPEFLTYFQNEAQLEKSRLLSDRFSAERPKGSFSTLEIQRTEQGDSAMYLCASILVAGEETQYFGPGTRLLVL.

This clonotype was seen repeatedly, ten times or more. The J gene is TRBJ2-2, the V gene TRBV7-2, with D unclear. The germline V gene has CDR1 SGHTA and CDR2 FQGNSA. The CDR3 covers 15 residues. The germline V and J ends were trimmed by 7 bases and 1 base, with 13 bases remaining between them. CDR3 sequence reads: CASTYFRENTGELFF. The CDR3 DNA reads TGTGCCAGCACCTATTTTCGAGAGAACACCGGGGAGCTGTTTTTT.

The V gene is TRBV15, the J gene TRBJ2-5; 11 bases are shared with TRBD2. The germline V gene has CDR1 LNHNV and CDR2 YYDKDF (reference sequence). The trim removed 2 bases at V and 7 bases at J, leaving 9 bases unmatched. The length of the CDR3 is 16 residues. CDR3 bases: TGTGCCACCAGCAGACCCACCTTTGGGACTAGCGGGACCCAGTACTTC. Protein: CATSRPTFGTSGTQYF. Variable domain in full (rest from reference TRBV15 and TRBJ2-5): DAMVIQNPRYQVTQFGKPVTLSCSQTLNHNVMYWYQQKSSQAPKLLFHYYDKDFNNEADTPDNFQSRRPNTSFCFLDIRSPGLGDTAMYLCATSRPTFGTSGTQYFGPGTRLLVL.

In its sample, this clonotype was seen a few times. V and J are TRBV20-1 and TRBJ1-2, with 8 nucleotides matching TRBD1. Germline V lookup: CDR1 DFQATT, CDR2 SNEGSKA (reference sequence). The CDR3 loop spans 13 amino acids. Losses at the gene ends were 3 bases for V and 5 bases for J; bases not matched to a gene: 5. CDR3 nucleotide sequence: TGCAGTGCTAGCCCAGGGGGCAGGTATGGCTACACCTTC. It codes for CSASPGGRYGYTF.

The chain links TRBV7-2 to TRBJ2-3; tentative D call: TRBD2 (5 bases). Germline V gene sequence: CDR1 SGHTA, CDR2 FQGNSA. This CDR3 has 13 amino acids. V was pared by 5 bases and J by 9 bases, with 15 bases between. CDR3 nucleotides: TGTGCCAGCAGCCGAGAGGGCGCTGGAACGCAGTATTTT. Translation: CASSREGAGTQYF. Using reference TRBV7-2 and TRBJ2-3 for the parts outside the CDR3, the full variable domain is GAGVSQSPSNKVTEKGKDVELRCDPISGHTALYWYRQSLGQGLEFLIYFQGNSAPDKSGLPSDRFSAERTGGSVSTLTIQRTQQEDSAVYLCASSREGAGTQYFGPGTRLTVL.

This clonotype was recorded a few times. The chain combines TRBV19 with TRBJ1-2; TRBD1 matches at 9 bases. V gave up 6 bases and J gave up 6 bases; unmatched junction bases: 14. The CDR3 is made up of 16 amino acids. Germline-derived CDR1 and CDR2 are LNHDA and SQIVND (reference sequence). This CDR3 reads CASSLLLGQGSHGYTF. Written as DNA, the CDR3 is TGTGCCAGTAGCCTCCTCCTAGGACAGGGGTCCCATGGCTACACCTTC.